Listed here are 24 T cell receptor beta chains from one sample, sequenced in a study of blood T cell repertoires in COVID-19. The repertoire was sequenced with immunoSEQ multiplex PCR; TCRdb's copy has only in-frame clones and lacks some. The table includes about 250,000 clones, 80% to 90% detected once. The sequenced sample consisted of PBMCs or T cells enriched from blood (not recorded which). Source of these receptors: a woman aged 18-30 years who had recovered from COVID-19.

The chain employs TRBV2 and TRBJ1-6, with D hard to call. CDR1 and CDR2 (germline): SNHLY, FYNNEI. Trimming cost V 2 bases and J 13 bases, with 6 bases left between them. The CDR3 extends over 11 amino acids. Written as DNA, the CDR3 is TGTGCCAGCAGTGAACTTGGCCCCCTCCACTTT. As protein: CASSELGPLHF.

The sample holds many counts of this clone. J is TRBJ2-1 and V is TRBV5-4; 10 nucleotides line up with TRBD2. Germline CDR1 and CDR2: SGHNT and YYREEE (reference sequence). This CDR3 comprises 16 residues. After removal of 5 bases from V and 3 bases from J, the junction contained 8 bases not matched to a gene. The chain's CDR3 is CASSWFLAGDYNEQFF. CDR3 coding DNA: TGTGCCAGCAGTTGGTTCCTAGCGGGGGACTACAATGAGCAGTTCTTC.

This chain joins TRBV29-1 and TRBJ2-7; the match to TRBD2 covers 12 bases. CDR1 is SQVTM and CDR2 is ANQGSEA in the germline V gene. The V gene end was trimmed by 7 bases and the J gene end by 5 bases; junction bases not matched to a gene: 6. CDR3 length: 13 amino acids. Written as DNA, the CDR3 is TGCAGCGCTGGGACTAGCGGGTCTAACGAGCAGTACTTC. Translated, it gives CSAGTSGSNEQYF.

V is TRBV10-3 and J is TRBJ1-2; 9 bases agree with TRBD1. The CDR3 covers 13 residues. V was clipped by 7 bases and J by 8 bases; unmatched bases: 8. Germline CDR1 and CDR2: ENHRY and SYGVKD. CDR3 DNA: TGTGCCATCAAGCTAACAGGGGGCTTGGGCTACACCTTC. It specifies CAIKLTGGLGYTF.

This clone has more than one count but fewer than ten. The CDR3 region has the DNA TGTGCCAGCCTGGGACAGAACTATGGCTACACCTTC. Its translation is CASLGQNYGYTF. The rearrangement joins TRBV12-3 or TRBV12-4 to TRBJ1-2, with 7 bases matching TRBD1. This CDR3 spans 12 amino acids. The trim removed 8 bases at V and 2 bases at J, leaving 2 bases unmatched.

The rearrangement links TRBV29-1 to TRBJ1-2, with D perhaps TRBD1 (5 bases). The length of the CDR3 is 13 residues. Germline values: CDR1 SQVTM, CDR2 ANQGSEA. Deletions cut 2 bases from V and 0 bases from J, with 7 bases between. The CDR3 protein is CSVEQGTNYGYTF. The CDR3 bases are TGCAGCGTTGAACAGGGCACTAACTATGGCTACACCTTC.

V is TRBV4-1 and J is TRBJ1-2, with 8 bases lining up with TRBD1. CDR1 is MGHRA, CDR2 YSYEKL, per germline. V lost 1 base, J lost 5 bases, and 6 bases stayed unmatched. CDR3 length: 15 residues. The CDR3 is CASSQGTGWGYGYTF. CDR3 DNA: TGCGCCAGCAGCCAAGGGACAGGGTGGGGTTATGGCTACACCTTC.

V usage is TRBV7-9 and J usage is TRBJ2-5; TRBD1 matches 11 bases. Germline assignment: CDR1 SEHNR and CDR2 FQNEAQ (reference sequence). This CDR3 comprises 15 residues. V shed 4 bases, J shed 2 bases, and the junction held 3 bases outside the gene matches. The CDR3 sequence: CASSSGTGGQETQYF. The CDR3 DNA reads TGTGCCAGCAGCTCCGGGACAGGGGGTCAAGAGACCCAGTACTTC.

The chain employs TRBV19 and TRBJ1-5, with D possibly being TRBD1 (5 bases). This CDR3 comprises 15 residues. Trimming cost V 7 bases and J 3 bases, with 16 bases left between them. Germline V gene data show CDR1 as LNHDA and CDR2 as SQIVND (reference sequence). The CDR3, as DNA: TGTGCCAGTATAGCACGGCAGGGTCTCAATCAGCCCCAGCATTTT. Translation gives CASIARQGLNQPQHF.

The V call is TRBV4-1, the J call TRBJ2-3, with TRBD1 matching over 11 bases. The germline gives CDR1 MGHRA, CDR2 YSYEKL. Trimming at V came to 1 base and at J to 5 bases, leaving 5 bases not matched to a gene. The CDR3 is 16 amino acids. DNA of the CDR3: TGCGCCAGCAGCCAAGTCGGACAGGGGGCTGGAGATACGCAGTATTTT. Translation gives CASSQVGQGAGDTQYF.

This clone has a handful of counts. The J gene is TRBJ2-5, the V gene TRBV2; 7 bases are shared with TRBD1. J lost 5 bases, V lost 6 bases, and 12 bases had no gene match. Germline V gene lookup returns CDR1 SNHLY and CDR2 FYNNEI. This CDR3 spans 15 amino acids. CDR3 nucleotides: TGTGCCAGCAGACAGACAGGGACCCCCGGTGAGACCCAGTACTTC. Protein sequence: CASRQTGTPGETQYF.

The rearrangement links TRBV11-2 to TRBJ2-7, with 7 bases lining up with TRBD2. Germline CDR1 reads SGHAT; CDR2 reads FQNNGV. This CDR3 is built from 17 residues. The V gene end was trimmed by 5 bases and the J gene end by 0 bases; junction bases not matched to a gene: 13. The CDR3 spells CASSGPDGAGVSYEQYF. The CDR3 DNA reads TGTGCCAGCAGCGGCCCTGATGGGGCGGGGGTCTCCTACGAGCAGTACTTC.

CDR3 protein: CASSLDFEGPLHF. CDR3 nucleotide sequence: TGTGCCAGCAGCTTAGATTTTGAGGGTCCCCTCCACTTT. The chain is built from TRBV7-9 and TRBJ1-6; D is unresolved. The germline V gene has CDR1 SEHNR and CDR2 FQNEAQ (reference sequence). This CDR3 region has 13 residues. Trimming pared 1 base from V and 13 bases from J, leaving 11 bases between. The full variable domain, completed using reference TRBV7-9 and TRBJ1-6, is DTGVSQNPRHKITKRGQNVTFRCDPISEHNRLYWYRQTLGQGPEFLTYFQNEAQLEKSRLLSDRFSAERPKGSFSTLEIQRTEQGDSAMYLCASSLDFEGPLHFGNGTRLTVT.

For this clone: This CDR3 is also generated by other DNA sequences in the sample. V is TRBV18 and J is TRBJ1-5; TRBD1 agrees at 9 bases. There are 15 residues in the CDR3. With 6 bases clipped from V and 6 bases from J, the junction kept 9 bases outside the gene matches. CDR1 and CDR2 from the germline V gene are KGHSH and LQKENI. CDR3 sequence (DNA): TGTGCCAGCTCCCTAGGGACAGGGAGAGGTCAGCCCCAGCATTTT. As protein: CASSLGTGRGQPQHF.

J is TRBJ1-2 and V is TRBV15; 7 nucleotides line up with TRBD1. With V trimmed by 8 bases and J by 3 bases, 6 bases remained unmatched. This CDR3 is 13 amino acids long. Germline values: CDR1 LNHNV, CDR2 YYDKDF (reference sequence). The CDR3 sequence is CATSRGGDYGYTF. DNA of the CDR3: TGTGCCACCTCGAGAGGGGGCGACTATGGCTACACCTTC.

The chain carries TRBV6-5 and TRBJ1-6, with 7 nucleotides matching TRBD1. The ends lost 4 bases at V and 7 bases at J; junction bases unmatched: 10. In germline, CDR1 is MNHEY, CDR2 SVGAGI. The CDR3 runs 16 residues. CDR3 residues: CASSFALGQVNSPLHF. The CDR3 DNA follows: TGTGCCAGCAGTTTCGCATTAGGACAGGTGAATTCACCCCTCCACTTT.

In DNA form, the CDR3 reads TGTGCCATCAGAGGGGACAGGGGGACAGATACGCAGTATTTT. Its protein is CAIRGDRGTDTQYF. This rearrangement joins TRBV10-3 to TRBJ2-3; 11 bases fit TRBD1. Per the germline V gene, CDR1 is ENHRY and CDR2 is SYGVKD. The V segment lost 6 bases and the J segment 3 bases; nucleotides outside the gene matches: 2. This CDR3 comprises 14 residues.

V usage is TRBV7-6 and J usage is TRBJ2-2; possible D gene TRBD1, 6 bases. The V gene's germline CDR1 is SGHVS and CDR2 FNYEAQ. V was pared by 5 bases and J by 6 bases, with 16 bases between. This CDR3 region has 15 residues. Written as DNA, the CDR3 is TGTGCCAGCAGCCCAACAGGGTTTAGGTCCGGGGAGCTGTTTTTT. This translates into CASSPTGFRSGELFF.

For the CDR3, the DNA is TGCGCCAGCAGCTTGGCAACGGATGGCTACACCTTC. This encodes CASSLATDGYTF. This chain connects TRBV5-1 to TRBJ1-2; no clear D. The CDR3 extends over 12 amino acids. The germline V and J ends were trimmed by 0 bases and 6 bases, with 6 bases remaining between them. The germline V gene encodes CDR1 SGHRS and CDR2 YFSETQ.

The sample holds one count of this clone. The V gene is TRBV19, the J gene TRBJ2-7, with D possibly matching TRBD1 (6 bases). V lost 10 bases and J lost 1, with 14 bases in between. This CDR3 has 13 residues. From germline, CDR1 is LNHDA and CDR2 SQIVND (reference sequence). For the CDR3, the DNA is TGTGCCACCAGTAGGGGGTATTCCTACGAGCAGTACTTC. Translation: CATSRGYSYEQYF.

This clone was picked up a small number of times. This chain links TRBV9 with TRBJ1-3; D may be TRBD1 (5 bases). CDR1 and CDR2 (germline): SGDLS, YYNGEE. The CDR3 spans 17 residues. V lost 7 bases and J lost 1, with 21 bases in between. The chain's CDR3 is CASSQPVGGRSGNTIYF. The CDR3 region has the DNA TGTGCCAGCTCCCAACCCGTGGGGGGTCGTTCTGGAAACACCATATATTTT.

This sequence joins TRBV5-1 and TRBJ1-1, with 7 bases lining up with TRBD1. Trimming cost V 2 bases and J 5 bases; bases outside gene matches: 3. The CDR3 sequence is 13 residues long. The germline gives CDR1 SGHRS, CDR2 YFSETQ. The CDR3 sequence: CASSLQTGTEAFF. CDR3 bases: TGCGCCAGCAGCTTACAGACAGGGACTGAAGCTTTCTTT.

This clone was seen once. The V and J genes are TRBV9 and TRBJ2-3; 7 nucleotides align to TRBD1. The trim removed 2 bases at V and 0 bases at J, leaving 3 bases unmatched. The CDR3 extends over 15 amino acids. CDR1 and CDR2 (germline): SGDLS, YYNGEE. Here the CDR3 reads CASSVDRASTDTQYF. CDR3 coding DNA: TGTGCCAGCAGCGTCGACAGGGCGAGCACAGATACGCAGTATTTT.

The chain uses TRBV3-1 (or the pseudogene TRBV3-2) and TRBJ2-2, with 10 bases matching TRBD2. Looked up from germline, CDR1 is LGHDT and CDR2 is YNNKEL (reference sequence). With V trimmed by 6 bases and J by 4 bases, 17 bases remained unmatched. This CDR3 spans 19 amino acids. The CDR3, as DNA: TGTGCCAGCAGTTCAGAACCCAGCGGGGGGGCATTTAGCACCGGGGAGCTGTTTTTT. Its protein product is CASSSEPSGGAFSTGELFF.